This T cell receptor (beta chain) appears in the sequencing data of a study of OX40 agonist ivuxolimab in advanced cancers. Regarding the study in general: The costimulatory receptor OX40 (CD134) was targeted by ivuxolimab, a fully human IgG2 agonistic monoclonal antibody. Partial responses were achieved by three dose-escalation patients, of whom one had hepatocellular carcinoma and two had cutaneous melanoma. The paper covers the monotherapy dose-escalation part of the phase I ivuxolimab trial, which included N ≈ 57 patients. Intravenous ivuxolimab was administered to patients every 2 weeks at six dose levels: 0.01, 0.1, 0.3, 1.5, 3 and 10 mg/kg. The purpose of peripheral TCRbeta sequencing was to test whether ivuxolimab changed TCR sequence diversity and led to clonal T-cell expansion. Among the 50 to 55 dose-escalation patients, about 20 had hepatocellular carcinoma, approximately 15 melanoma, 9 renal cell carcinoma and 9 head and neck cancer. A male proportion of roughly 85% and a mean age of approximately 55 years, ranging from roughly 23 to 79, were recorded for the dose-escalation cohort. Patients were allowed to have had prior anti-PD-1, anti-PD-L1 or anti-CTLA-4 therapy, and less than 45% of the dose-escalation patients had previously received checkpoint inhibitors.

Genomic DNA was extracted from sorted cells for sequencing of the TCRbeta CDR3 region. The immunoSEQ Assay was used to sequence the TCRbeta CDR3 regions. TCRdb holds this immuneACCESS table with in-frame rearrangements only. Some clones are missing; in checked studies, unresolved V genes explain under half, and the rest has no known cause. Across this sample there are 55,000 to 80,000 clones, with about 81% seen only once. The ten most abundant clones make up about 2.4% of the sample. Details on this clone: What antigen it recognizes has not been identified. One base away there is no much larger clone; base qualities are not given.

Here is what the overall study found, with its caveats: Partial responders in the 0.1-3.0 mg/kg groups had among the lowest normalized peripheral clonal expansion, especially among CD8+ T cells. Low levels of normalized T-cell clonal expansion were also seen in some patients who did not respond. After ivuxolimab, expanded clones were on average more numerous among CD8+ T cells than among CD4+ T cells. At doses of 0.1 to 3.0 mg/kg, clonal expansion of both CD4+ and CD8+ T cells in blood was seen between baseline and week 6. The antigen specificity of the clonally expanded peripheral T cells was not determined.

The CDR3 has 15 amino acids, counting the end cysteine and phenylalanine. Here the CDR3 DNA is all that survives: 45 bases in frame from base 1. Per the germline V gene, LGHNA is the CDR1 and YSLEER is the CDR2. Trimming leaves V shorter by 2 bases and J shorter by 1 base, with the junction holding 4 bases beyond the gene matches. Patients with a history of autoimmune disease or receiving systemic immunosuppression were excluded from the trial. Peripheral blood for TCR sequencing was collected from all dose cohorts at baseline, on cycle 4 day 1, and on cycle 7 day 1. The samples were taken from a phase I, first-in-human, multicenter, open-label dose-escalation trial of ivuxolimab. Adults with locally advanced or metastatic melanoma, renal cell, hepatocellular, or head and neck squamous cell carcinoma were enrolled in the trial. Before TCR sequencing, CD4+ and CD8+ T cells were separately sorted from peripheral blood.

The TCR comes from an adult with an advanced solid tumor such as melanoma, head and neck, liver or kidney cancer. The specimen comprised CD4+ or CD8+ T cells sorted from blood, sampled in a trial of the OX40 agonist ivuxolimab. This receptor chain uses TRBV4-3 and TRBJ1-1; TRBD1 lines up with 7 middle nucleotides. The CDR3 in this case is CASSQLTGTNTEAFF. The sequence in DNA is TGCGCCAGCAGCCAATTGACAGGGACGAACACTGAAGCTTTCTTT.